This T cell receptor beta chain is from a study of T cells in Graves' hyperthyroidism and ophthalmopathy. The investigators amplified TCR beta CDR3 regions from RNA transcripts. With the HTBI primer set, the TCR CDR3 went through a first round of RT-PCR. Via MiXCR, TCRdb re-called the multiplex PCR reads, giving one row per CDR3 protein. Of 500,000 or so distinct CDR3 sequences in the sample, roughly 18% were seen once. This clonotype turned up a few times. Its antigen is as yet unknown. Each ophthalmopathy patient scored at least 3 on the Clinical Activity Score and at least 4 on NOSPECS grade, with duration under 3 months. The diagnostic basis comprised clinical symptoms, serum thyroxine and TRAb, thyroid ultrasound and orbital computed tomography. Study findings and constraints: In the blood, most expanded thyroid clonotypes above 0.001 appeared as well.

This clonotype originated in a woman aged 18-29 years with Graves' ophthalmopathy. Source material: blood.

The CDR3 region is CASSPGAGLADTQYF. The CDR3 coding sequence is TGCGCCAGCAGCCCAGGTGCGGGCTTGGCAGATACGCAGTATTTT. V usage is TRBV5-1 and J usage is TRBJ2-3; a possible D gene is TRBD2 (5 bases). With 4 bases removed from V and 4 bases from J, the gap between germline ends came to 16 bases. The CDR3 totals 15 residues. Germline V gene lookup returns CDR1 SGHRS and CDR2 YFSETQ.